The TCR beta chain under discussion was sequenced for a study of blood T cell repertoires in COVID-19. Method: immunoSEQ multiplex PCR; TCRdb's copy keeps in-frame clones and lacks some. The table shows about 78,000 clones, with about 92% occurring only once. The V end lost 8 bases, the J end lost 3 bases, and 5 bases lay between the germline ends. This CDR3 is built from 11 residues. The germline V gene encodes CDR1 MNHEY and CDR2 SVGAGI. This clone has more than one count but fewer than ten. The specimen was peripheral blood. The chain combines TRBV6-5 with TRBJ1-5; no definite D call. This sequence was found in a woman in her 50s in a cohort sampled during active COVID-19. CDR3 in DNA: TGTGCCAGCGCAGACAATCAGCCCCAGCATTTT. It yields the protein CASADNQPQHF.